Here is one T cell receptor (beta chain) with its context. Data came from immunoSEQ multiplex PCR; TCRdb stores just in-frame clones and leaves some out. Of 55,000 to 70,000 clones listed, around 93% are singletons. These data come from a study of T cell changes during pregnancy in multiple sclerosis. The germline V gene has CDR1 SGHDN and CDR2 FVKESK. The CDR3 extends over 15 amino acids. V lost 0 bases, J lost 4 bases, and 1 base stayed unmatched. V usage is TRBV14 and J usage is TRBJ2-1; TRBD2 matches 9 bases. The sequencing used peripheral blood, collected after pregnancy. This receptor was identified in a female donor with multiple sclerosis, enrolled in a pregnancy study. The CDR3 reads CASSQELAGYNEQFF. DNA for the CDR3: TGTGCCAGCAGCCAAGAGCTAGCGGGATACAATGAGCAGTTCTTC.